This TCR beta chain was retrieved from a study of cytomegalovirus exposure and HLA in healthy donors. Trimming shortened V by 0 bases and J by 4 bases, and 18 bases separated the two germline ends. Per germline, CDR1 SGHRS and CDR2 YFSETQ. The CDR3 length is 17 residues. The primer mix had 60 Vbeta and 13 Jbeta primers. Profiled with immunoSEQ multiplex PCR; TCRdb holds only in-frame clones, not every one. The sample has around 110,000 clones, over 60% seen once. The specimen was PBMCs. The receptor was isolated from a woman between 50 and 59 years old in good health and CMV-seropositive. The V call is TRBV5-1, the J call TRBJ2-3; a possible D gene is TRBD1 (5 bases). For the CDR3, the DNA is TGCGCCAGCAGCTTGGCCCGCGTCAGGGATAAGGCAGATACGCAGTATTTT. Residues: CASSLARVRDKADTQYF.